The 22 T cell receptor beta chains reported below all come from one sample, sequenced in a study of blood T cells in healthy people across ages. Together with a sample-barcoded 5' primer, a J-beta primer mix was included in a second PCR lasting 7 to 11 cycles. TCRdb re-derived calls from the 5' RACE reads in MiXCR, one entry per CDR3 protein. Of 750,000 to 950,000 distinct CDR3 sequences listed, 25% to 30% are singletons. This sample also appeared in a second study, on T cells of mothers and their children.

Input material: blood. These receptors were collected from a middle-aged woman in good health.

This clonotype appeared a few times. This chain joins TRBV4-1 and TRBJ2-5; 10 bases are shared with TRBD1. The CDR3 runs 16 residues. V was pared by 1 base and J by 2 bases, with 4 bases of the junction left unmatched. CDR1 is MGHRA and CDR2 is YSYEKL in the germline V gene. The DNA of the CDR3 is TGCGCCAGCAGCCAAGTTGGGACAGGGGATCAAGAGACCCAGTACTTC. It specifies CASSQVGTGDQETQYF.

Ten or more counts support this clonotype. In nucleotides, the CDR3 is TGCGCCAGCATGAAAGGGGACAGTCTCCAAGAGACCCAGTACTTC. Protein product: CASMKGDSLQETQYF. The rearrangement links TRBV5-1 to TRBJ2-5; 7 bases line up with TRBD1. Trimming at V came to 6 bases and at J to 1 base, leaving 9 bases not matched to a gene. This CDR3 has 15 amino acids. Germline V gives CDR1 SGHRS, CDR2 YFSETQ.

This clonotype was found many times. V is TRBV28 and J is TRBJ2-1; 12 bases line up with TRBD2. The CDR3 is 16 amino acids. V shed 4 bases, J shed 2 bases, and the junction held 3 bases outside the gene matches. From germline, CDR1 is MDHEN and CDR2 SYDVKM. CDR3 residues: CASSSRLAGAYNEQFF. In DNA form, the CDR3 reads TGTGCCAGCAGTTCCCGACTAGCGGGGGCCTACAATGAGCAGTTCTTC.

Many counts were recorded for this clonotype. This chain joins TRBV12-3 or TRBV12-4 and TRBJ2-7; maybe TRBD2 (5 bases). Trimming cost V 3 bases and J 3 bases, with 12 bases left between them. This CDR3 region has 14 residues. In DNA, the CDR3 is TGTGCCAGCAGTTTGGGAGCTTTAATCTACGAGCAGTACTTC. Translation gives CASSLGALIYEQYF.

The V gene is TRBV5-1, the J gene TRBJ2-1; tentative D call: TRBD2 (7 bases). Trimming took off 4 bases at V and 6 bases at J, with 23 bases between the two ends. The CDR3 totals 17 residues. Germline CDR1 is SGHRS and CDR2 is YFSETQ. The CDR3 sequence is CASSTGRSWTRSNEQFF. CDR3 coding DNA: TGCGCCAGCAGCACAGGGCGGAGTTGGACTAGAAGCAATGAGCAGTTCTTC.

This clonotype turned up a few times. The chain joins TRBV5-1 to TRBJ2-5; no clear D gene. The CDR3 consists of 18 residues. From germline, CDR1 is SGHRS and CDR2 YFSETQ. The ends were cut back, 0 bases at V and 2 bases at J, with 20 bases in the middle. CDR3 residues: CASSLGSSGHPRQETQYF. The CDR3 nucleotides read TGCGCCAGCAGCTTGGGGTCTTCAGGTCATCCCAGACAAGAGACCCAGTACTTC.

The rearrangement links TRBV15 to TRBJ2-2; D remains ambiguous. The germline V gene encodes CDR1 LNHNV and CDR2 YYDKDF (reference sequence). Trimming stripped 0 bases from V and 8 bases from J, with 7 bases between. The CDR3 extends over 13 amino acids. The CDR3 reads CATSRDRPGELFF. CDR3 sequence (DNA): TGTGCCACCAGCAGAGACAGGCCTGGGGAGCTGTTTTTT.

The chain uses TRBV7-2 and TRBJ1-2, with 10 bases lining up with TRBD1. This CDR3 has 16 amino acids. Losses at the gene ends were 0 bases for V and 4 bases for J; bases not matched to a gene: 5. Germline assignment: CDR1 SGHTA and CDR2 FQGNSA. The CDR3 protein is CASSLAGTGESYGYTF. The CDR3 DNA reads TGTGCCAGCAGCTTAGCTGGGACAGGGGAGAGCTATGGCTACACCTTC.

Many counts were recorded for this clonotype. The chain couples TRBV10-3 to TRBJ2-5; 9 bases agree with TRBD1. V trimming: 5 bases; J trimming: 5 bases; junction bases outside the gene matches: 6. CDR1 is ENHRY, CDR2 SYGVKD, per germline. CDR3 length: 14 residues. CDR3 nucleotide sequence: TGTGCCATCAGTCCGGGACAGGGTTGGGAGACCCAGTACTTC. Translating gives CAISPGQGWETQYF.

This clonotype was recorded a few times. V gene TRBV28 combines with J gene TRBJ2-5; a weak D match, TRBD1 (5 bases). Germline V gene sequence: CDR1 MDHEN, CDR2 SYDVKM. The CDR3 is made up of 11 amino acids. Deletions cut 7 bases from V and 5 bases from J, with 8 bases between. In DNA form, the CDR3 reads TGTGCCAGCAAGGGGATGGAGACCCAGTACTTC. Amino acid sequence: CASKGMETQYF.

This sequence joins TRBV10-3 and TRBJ2-1; 8 positions match TRBD1. Trimming at V came to 2 bases and at J to 6 bases, leaving 6 bases not matched to a gene. The germline CDR1 and CDR2 sequences are ENHRY and SYGVKD. The CDR3 spans 15 residues. This CDR3 is CAISEPQDRANEQFF. The CDR3 coding sequence is TGTGCCATCAGTGAGCCCCAGGACAGGGCCAATGAGCAGTTCTTC.

This clonotype was recorded at least ten times. The CDR3 DNA sequence: TGCGCCAGCAGCTTGGTCTTGGACGGTAATGGCTACACCTTC. Translation: CASSLVLDGNGYTF. The rearrangement uses TRBV5-1 and TRBJ1-2; D gene unclear. CDR1 and CDR2 from the germline V gene are SGHRS and YFSETQ. The CDR3 has 14 amino acids. The V gene lost 0 bases and the J gene lost 6 bases, with 12 bases spanning the gap. Using reference TRBV5-1 and TRBJ1-2 for the parts outside the CDR3, the full variable domain is KAGVTQTPRYLIKTRGQQVTLSCSPISGHRSVSWYQQTPGQGLQFLFEYFSETQRNKGNFPGRFSGRQFSNSRSEMNVSTLELGDSALYLCASSLVLDGNGYTFGSGTRLTVV.

This clonotype was detected many times. The chain combines TRBV7-6 with TRBJ1-2; D is undetermined. Per germline, CDR1 SGHVS and CDR2 FNYEAQ. The CDR3 has 14 residues. Trimming stripped 0 bases from V and 4 bases from J, with 9 bases between. The CDR3 loop reads CASSLAADGYGYTF. As DNA, the CDR3 is TGTGCCAGCAGCTTAGCGGCTGACGGCTATGGCTACACCTTC.

This clonotype was recorded a few times. The chain carries TRBV15 and TRBJ2-3, with D possibly being TRBD2 (6 bases). The V gene's germline CDR1 is LNHNV and CDR2 YYDKDF (reference sequence). Trimming cost V 3 bases and J 5 bases, with 6 bases left between them. The CDR3 extends over 12 amino acids. The CDR3 DNA sequence: TGTGCCACCAGCAGGCGGGAAGATACGCAGTATTTT. It translates to CATSRREDTQYF.

The rearrangement uses TRBV28 and TRBJ1-5; 9 bases line up with TRBD1. Per germline, CDR1 MDHEN and CDR2 SYDVKM. The CDR3 covers 14 residues. V lost 5 bases to trimming and J lost 9 bases; unmatched junction nucleotides: 8. The CDR3 here is CASSRTGAVGPQHF. CDR3 nucleotide sequence: TGTGCCAGCAGTCGGACAGGGGCGGTAGGGCCCCAGCATTTT.

This clonotype was picked up many times. J is TRBJ1-1 and V is TRBV20-1; tentatively, D is TRBD1 (5 bases). The CDR3 covers 16 residues. V was trimmed by 1 base and J by 3 bases, leaving 18 bases between them. Germline loops: CDR1 DFQATT, CDR2 SNEGSKA (reference sequence). Here the CDR3 DNA reads TGCAGTGCTAGAGTTACCAGGGCTTGGACTTACACTGAAGCTTTCTTT. Its protein product is CSARVTRAWTYTEAFF.

The chain is built from TRBV12-3 or TRBV12-4 and TRBJ2-5; the match to TRBD2 covers 8 bases. The DNA end is more similar to TRBJ2-7, so the J call may be wrong. The CDR3 is made up of 14 amino acids. CDR3: CASSFGGGLVEQYF. The DNA for the CDR3 is TGTGCCAGCAGTTTCGGGGGGGGACTAGTCGAGCAGTACTTC.

In regard to this clonotype: Compared with germline, one end of the junction differs, possibly owing to a read error. The chain joins TRBV5-5 to TRBJ2-6, with D perhaps TRBD1 (5 bases). The CDR3 is made up of 16 amino acids. Germline V gene sequence: CDR1 SGHKS, CDR2 YYEKEE (reference sequence). The CDR3, as DNA: TGTGCCAGCAGCTTGGGGCAGACCTCTGGGGCCAACGTCCGGACTTTC. This sequence encodes CASSLGQTSGANVRTF. Full variable domain (rest looked up from reference TRBV5-5 and TRBJ2-6): DAGVTQSPTHLIKTRGQQVTLRCSPISGHKSVSWYQQVLGQGPQFIFQYYEKEERGRGNFPDRFSARQFPNYSSELNVNALLLGDSALYLCASSLGQTSGANVRTFGAGSRLTVL.

This clonotype was detected ten times or more. The chain is built from TRBV12-3 or TRBV12-4 and TRBJ2-5, with 8 bases matching TRBD2. The CDR3 has 14 residues. V was pared by 5 bases and J by 1 base, with 3 bases of the junction left unmatched. This chain's CDR3 is CASSRGGFQETQYF. CDR3 DNA: TGTGCCAGCAGTCGGGGGGGGTTCCAAGAGACCCAGTACTTC.

This chain uses TRBV11-2 with TRBJ2-1; 11 bases fit TRBD2. The CDR3 runs to 15 residues. CDR1 SGHAT and CDR2 FQNNGV come from the germline V gene. V was clipped by 1 base and J by 10 bases; unmatched bases: 6. The CDR3 loop is CASSLVLAGGGEQFF. The CDR3 nucleotides are TGTGCCAGCAGCTTAGTCCTAGCGGGGGGCGGGGAGCAGTTCTTC.

This clonotype has at least ten counts. The rearrangement uses TRBV7-2 and TRBJ2-1; perhaps TRBD1 as D (6 bases). Germline V gene lookup returns CDR1 SGHTA and CDR2 FQGNSA. The V gene lost 3 bases and the J gene lost 4 bases, with 16 bases spanning the gap. The CDR3 extends over 16 amino acids. CDR3: CASSFTTGLTYNEQFF. CDR3 coding DNA: TGTGCCAGCAGCTTTACAACAGGGCTTACTTACAATGAGCAGTTCTTC. The full variable domain, with the rest looked up from reference TRBV7-2 and TRBJ2-1, is GAGVSQSPSNKVTEKGKDVELRCDPISGHTALYWYRQSLGQGLEFLIYFQGNSAPDKSGLPSDRFSAERTGGSVSTLTIQRTQQEDSAVYLCASSFTTGLTYNEQFFGPGTRLTVL.

J is TRBJ2-1 and V is TRBV20-1, with a possible D match to TRBD2 (7 bases). CDR1 is DFQATT, CDR2 SNEGSKA, per germline (reference sequence). The CDR3 is 13 residues long. In DNA form, the CDR3 reads TGCTTGGGAGGGGGGGGCGAGTACAATGAGCAGTTCTTC. Its translation is CLGGGGEYNEQFF.